Presented here are 21 T cell receptor beta chains from one specimen sequenced in a study of blood T cell repertoires in COVID-19. TCRdb's copy holds only in-frame clones and misses some; the assay was immunoSEQ multiplex PCR. The sample holds under 350,000 clones, 65% to 90% seen once. Sequenced sample: PBMCs or T cells enriched from blood (not recorded which). The origin of the receptors is a woman aged 40 to 50 with acute COVID-19.

The rearrangement links TRBV6-1 to TRBJ2-1, with D possibly matching TRBD2 (6 bases). The CDR3 is 13 amino acids. In germline, CDR1 is MNHNS, CDR2 SASEGT. V was shortened by 0 bases and J by 10 bases, with 10 bases between the two germline ends. CDR3 loop: CASSEAGGREQFF. In nucleotides, the CDR3 is TGTGCCAGCAGTGAAGCTGGAGGGAGGGAGCAGTTCTTC.

The rearrangement uses TRBV10-2 and TRBJ2-1; tentative D call: TRBD2 (6 bases). The CDR3 spans 15 residues. The V gene's germline CDR1 is WSHSY and CDR2 SAAADI. Deletions cut 6 bases from V and 4 bases from J, with 16 bases between. The CDR3 DNA reads TGCGCCAGCAGAGAAATAGCGGAGTCTTACAATGAGCAGTTCTTC. The encoded protein is CASREIAESYNEQFF.

The chain links TRBV4-1 to TRBJ2-1; possible D gene TRBD2, 6 bases. V shed 0 bases and J shed 6 bases, with 21 bases lying between them. There are 18 residues in the CDR3. Germline V CDR1 and CDR2: MGHRA, YSYEKL. CDR3: CASSQEAFGGPAGNEQFF. As DNA, the CDR3 is TGCGCCAGCAGCCAAGAAGCGTTTGGAGGACCAGCGGGCAATGAGCAGTTCTTC.

The genes are TRBV2 and TRBJ1-2, with D perhaps matching TRBD1 (6 bases). Germline V lookup: CDR1 SNHLY, CDR2 FYNNEI. This CDR3 region has 15 residues. V was trimmed by 3 bases and J by 3 bases, leaving 14 bases between them. Here the CDR3 reads CASSDRQGLDYGYTF. CDR3 nucleotides: TGTGCCAGCAGTGACCGGCAGGGGCTGGACTATGGCTACACCTTC.

The chain couples TRBV5-4 to TRBJ1-2; 10 positions match TRBD1. CDR3 length: 15 residues. Germline trimming cut 6 bases from V and 4 bases from J; bases unmatched to any gene: 9. Germline V lookup: CDR1 SGHNT, CDR2 YYREEE (reference sequence). The DNA for the CDR3 is TGTGCCAGCACACACGGGGGGGACAGGGGCTATGGCTACACCTTC. Translated: CASTHGGDRGYGYTF.

The J gene is TRBJ2-5, the V gene TRBV21-1; the DNA was not used to check the table's D call, TRBD1. TRBV21-1 is shown as a pseudogene. CDR3 length: 16 residues. DNA of the CDR3: TGTGCCAGCAGCAAAGCCGGGACAGGGGAAGGGGAGACCCAGTACTTC. Protein product: CASSKAGTGEGETQYF.

J is TRBJ1-2 and V is TRBV6-1; possibly TRBD1 for D (5 bases). Germline CDR1 is MNHNS and CDR2 is SASEGT. This CDR3 comprises 13 residues. V was cut by 2 bases and J by 8 bases, with 12 bases left in between. For the CDR3, the DNA is TGTGCCAGCAGTGAATCCGGGGGAGGAGGCTACACCTTC. It yields the protein CASSESGGGGYTF.

The V gene is TRBV7-9, the J gene TRBJ2-2; 7 bases fit TRBD1. Germline values: CDR1 SEHNR, CDR2 FQNEAQ (reference sequence). V lost 4 bases to trimming and J lost 6 bases; unmatched junction nucleotides: 8. The CDR3 consists of 15 residues. The DNA for the CDR3 is TGTGCCAGCAGCTATCCGGGACAGACCGCCGGGGAGCTGTTTTTT. Translation gives CASSYPGQTAGELFF. The complete variable domain, with remaining parts taken from reference TRBV7-9 and TRBJ2-2, reads DTGVSQNPRHKITKRGQNVTFRCDPISEHNRLYWYRQTLGQGPEFLTYFQNEAQLEKSRLLSDRFSAERPKGSFSTLEIQRTEQGDSAMYLCASSYPGQTAGELFFGEGSRLTVL.

The genes are TRBV19 and TRBJ2-7; 12 bases align to TRBD2. The CDR3 is 18 amino acids. Trimming removed 6 bases from V and 2 bases from J; junction bases left unmatched: 14. CDR1 and CDR2 from the germline V gene are LNHDA and SQIVND (reference sequence). CDR3 coding DNA: TGTGCCAGTAGCCCCCGACTAGCGGGAGACGTTATCGCCTACGAGCAGTACTTC. Amino acid sequence: CASSPRLAGDVIAYEQYF.

The J gene is TRBJ2-7, the V gene TRBV7-9; possibly TRBD2 for D (6 bases). V was pared by 7 bases and J by 2 bases, with 15 bases between. CDR1 is SEHNR and CDR2 is FQNEAQ in the germline V gene (reference sequence). CDR3 length equals 14 residues. CDR3 DNA sequence: TGTGCCAGCATGGAGGGGCTGTCGGCCTACGAGCAGTACTTC. Translating gives CASMEGLSAYEQYF.

The chain joins TRBV27 to TRBJ1-4; D not resolved. Trimming removed 3 bases from V and 4 bases from J, with 9 bases in between. Germline V gene sequence: CDR1 MNHEY, CDR2 SMNVEV (reference sequence). The CDR3 spans 14 residues. For the CDR3, the DNA is TGTGCCAGCAGTTTTCAAGGAGTTAATGAAAAACTGTTTTTT. Its protein is CASSFQGVNEKLFF.

The chain links TRBV2 to TRBJ2-5, with D possibly being TRBD2 (5 bases). This CDR3 is 17 amino acids long. Germline V lookup: CDR1 SNHLY, CDR2 FYNNEI. Deletions cut 1 base from V and 0 bases from J, with 15 bases between. The CDR3, as DNA: TGTGCCAGCAGTGAAGGACCCTTTAGTAGCGACCAAGAGACCCAGTACTTC. It specifies CASSEGPFSSDQETQYF.

The V gene is TRBV4-2, the J gene TRBJ2-7; 9 bases map to TRBD1. Germline loops: CDR1 LGHNA, CDR2 YNFKEQ. The trim removed 1 base at V and 4 bases at J, leaving 5 bases unmatched. The CDR3 length is 15 residues. The CDR3 nucleotides are TGTGCCAGCAGCCAAGTTGGGGACAGGGTATACGAGCAGTACTTC. It codes for CASSQVGDRVYEQYF.

This clone appeared a single time. The V and J genes are TRBV14 and TRBJ2-1; D is perhaps TRBD1 (5 bases). This CDR3 is 15 amino acids long. Looked up from germline, CDR1 is SGHDN and CDR2 is FVKESK. V was trimmed by 1 base and J by 6 bases, leaving 13 bases between them. The CDR3 loop is CASSQVRGLVNEQFF. The CDR3 nucleotides read TGTGCCAGCAGCCAAGTTAGGGGTTTGGTCAATGAGCAGTTCTTC.

The gene calls are TRBV5-1 and TRBJ2-1; a possible D gene is TRBD2 (5 bases). The ends were cut back, 0 bases at V and 0 bases at J, with 10 bases in the middle. Germline-derived CDR1 and CDR2 are SGHRS and YFSETQ. The CDR3 consists of 16 residues. The CDR3 loop is CASSLAGGNSYNEQFF. The CDR3 DNA is TGCGCCAGCAGCTTGGCCGGAGGCAACTCCTACAATGAGCAGTTCTTC.

The chain links TRBV11-2 to TRBJ2-3; 9 bases map to TRBD2. V lost 5 bases, J lost 0 bases, and 12 bases stayed unmatched. The length of the CDR3 is 18 residues. Looked up from germline, CDR1 is SGHAT and CDR2 is FQNNGV. The CDR3 loop reads CASSRFGLAGISTDTQYF. DNA of the CDR3: TGTGCCAGCAGCCGGTTCGGGCTAGCGGGGATCAGCACAGATACGCAGTATTTT.

The J gene is TRBJ1-6, the V gene TRBV7-2, with TRBD1 as a possible D gene (6 bases). CDR3 length: 14 amino acids. The ends were cut back, 4 bases at V and 6 bases at J, with 10 bases in the middle. The germline CDR1 and CDR2 sequences are SGHTA and FQGNSA. The CDR3 bases are TGTGCCAGCAGCTCACGACAGGTTAATTCACCCCTCCACTTT. This gives the protein CASSSRQVNSPLHF.

This chain uses TRBV18 with TRBJ2-4; 8 bases are shared with TRBD1. Germline trimming cut 3 bases from V and 0 bases from J; bases unmatched to any gene: 4. CDR3 size: 16 residues. Germline V gene lookup returns CDR1 KGHSH and CDR2 LQKENI. The CDR3 nucleotides are TGTGCCAGCTCACCTCTGGACAGGGTAGCCAAAAACATTCAGTACTTC. It yields the protein CASSPLDRVAKNIQYF.

The V call is TRBV3-1 (or the pseudogene TRBV3-2), the J call TRBJ1-2; the D gene is possibly TRBD1 (6 bases). Per the germline V gene, CDR1 is LGHDT and CDR2 is YNNKEL (reference sequence). Trimming took off 3 bases at V and 6 bases at J, with 20 bases between the two ends. The CDR3 is 16 residues long. For the CDR3, the DNA is TGTGCCAGCAGCCATGACACCAACGACAGGTACCATGGCTACACCTTC. The encoded protein is CASSHDTNDRYHGYTF.

V usage is TRBV29-1 and J usage is TRBJ2-3; tentatively, D is TRBD2 (6 bases). Germline V gives CDR1 SQVTM, CDR2 ANQGSEA. This CDR3 comprises 14 residues. V was pared by 7 bases and J by 4 bases, with 18 bases between. CDR3 region: CSAGRGQGADTQYF. DNA of the CDR3: TGCAGCGCCGGGCGGGGCCAGGGCGCAGATACGCAGTATTTT.

The chain links TRBV7-2 to TRBJ2-7, with D perhaps matching TRBD2 (6 bases). CDR1 is SGHTA and CDR2 is FQGNSA in the germline V gene. The length of the CDR3 is 15 residues. V lost 4 bases and J 6 bases, leaving 19 bases between the germline ends. The CDR3 nucleotides are TGTGCCAGCAGCTCCAGTTGGGGGGTTGGAGGCGAGCAGTACTTC. Amino acid sequence: CASSSSWGVGGEQYF. Variable domain in full (rest from reference TRBV7-2 and TRBJ2-7): GAGVSQSPSNKVTEKGKDVELRCDPISGHTALYWYRQSLGQGLEFLIYFQGNSAPDKSGLPSDRFSAERTGGSVSTLTIQRTQQEDSAVYLCASSSSWGVGGEQYFGPGTRLTVT.